The clone carrying this TCR beta chain was detected a few times. Its target is not known. The sample originates from a study of cytomegalovirus exposure and HLA in healthy donors. Whole-study results and caveats: Analyzed later, most CMV-associated TCR beta chains appeared HLA-restricted.

With 3 bases removed from V and 7 bases from J, the gap between germline ends came to 22 bases. The CDR3 totals 16 residues. Germline V gives CDR1 MNHEY, CDR2 SVGAGI. The PCR made use of 60 Vbeta and 13 Jbeta primers. Clones were read by immunoSEQ multiplex PCR, and TCRdb kept only the in-frame ones, dropping some. The table shows around 130,000 clones, with about 80% occurring only once. The receptor comes from a male donor in good health and CMV-seronegative. The gene calls are TRBV6-5 and TRBJ2-7, with D tentatively TRBD2 (6 bases). The source material was PBMCs. The chain's CDR3 is CASSYMPPVGGLEQYF. The CDR3 nucleotides read TGTGCCAGCAGTTATATGCCCCCAGTCGGGGGTCTGGAGCAGTACTTC.